This entry concerns a single T cell receptor (beta chain). Germline V gene lookup returns CDR1 SGHRS and CDR2 YFSETQ. The CDR3 spans 12 residues. V was clipped by 6 bases and J by 7 bases, with 13 bases between them. The sample is drawn from a study of cytomegalovirus exposure and HLA in healthy donors. The PCR contained 60 Vbeta and 13 Jbeta primers. Some clones are missing from TCRdb's copy, which holds only in-frame ones; the method was immunoSEQ multiplex PCR. This sample has 200,000 or so clones, with over 60% found just once. The sequenced sample consisted of PBMCs. This clonotype was obtained from a man between 18 and 29 years old in good health and CMV-seronegative. The chain is built from TRBV5-1 and TRBJ1-1; no clear D gene. CDR3 region: CASKGEIREAFF. CDR3 DNA: TGCGCCAGCAAAGGAGAGATACGTGAAGCTTTCTTT.